This paragraph covers one TCR beta chain sequence. Its antigen remains unknown. Trimming removed 4 bases from V and 3 bases from J; junction bases left unmatched: 7. Germline CDR1 is SGDLS and CDR2 is YYNGEE. This CDR3 region has 16 residues. The record originates from a study of cytomegalovirus exposure and HLA in healthy donors. 60 Vbeta and 13 Jbeta primers were used in PCR. Method: immunoSEQ multiplex PCR; TCRdb's copy keeps in-frame clones and lacks some. Counted here are around 150,000 clones, around 80% occurring once; the ten biggest clones make up about 5.6%. Whole-study findings and limits: Earlier analysis yielded a pattern in which most TCR beta V segments were productive about 90% or about 30% of the time.

Sample: PBMCs. The TCR originated in a man aged 25 to 40 in good health and CMV-seropositive. V and J are TRBV9 and TRBJ2-6, with 7 bases identical to TRBD1. CDR3 DNA: TGTGCCAGCAGCACCCGAGGGGGCGGTGGGGCCAACGTCCTGACTTTC. It codes for CASSTRGGGGANVLTF.